This paragraph covers one T cell receptor (beta chain) sequence. Its cognate antigen has yet to be identified. The sample holds no much larger clone one base away, and base qualities are not on file. This entry comes from a study of blood T cell repertoires in COVID-19 (TCRdb year 2020). About the study as a whole: Collaborator samples came from the United States, Italy and Spain and covered acute and convalescent phases of COVID-19. The samples were drawn from the first 160 participants of the ongoing ImmuneRACE study and from some 1,300 subjects provided by 6 global collaborators. HLA class I and class II types, where available, came from metadata supplied by the sample provider rather than from assay-based typing. The material from the prospective study consisted of cDNA or gDNA derived from T cells, B-cell-depleted T cells, or PBMCs. A freely available public database, intended as a resource for researchers studying the immune response to SARS-CoV-2, is where the repertoires were released. The dataset comprised deeply sampled blood TCRbeta repertoires from subjects exposed to, actively infected with, or recovered from COVID-19. Nearly every sample came with metadata listing a de-identified subject ID, COVID-19 status, age in years and sex.

Points the paper makes about the study in general: The quantity of clinical and demographic metadata differed by source and by participant and was supplied without curation.

The CDR3, from cysteine to phenylalanine, totals 14 residues. The sequence is cut down to CDR3 DNA, 42 bases in frame from base 1. Based on the germline V gene, the CDR1 and CDR2 sequences are KGHDR and SFDVKD. Trimming leaves V shorter by 4 bases and J shorter by 2 bases, with the junction holding 3 bases beyond the gene matches. Each collaborating institution followed its own protocols to collect whole blood in K2EDTA tubes. For TCRbeta analysis, collaborator samples were shipped as frozen whole blood, as isolated PBMCs, or as DNA extracted from either sample type. TCRbeta CDR3 regions were amplified from genomic DNA using the immunoSEQ Assay, a bias-controlled multiplex PCR. Regarding the original processing steps: The number of nucleated cells in each sample was estimated by amplification of reference gene primers within the assay. To quantify the absolute abundance of each unique TCRbeta CDR3 rearrangement, sequence reads were collapsed and filtered. For each sample, productive Simpson clonality was calculated by taking the square root of Simpson's diversity index across productive rearrangements. Here the immuneACCESS table is served through TCRdb, limited to in-frame sequences with V and J called. Missing clones are a known gap in these copies; in checked studies unresolved V genes cover under half, and the rest lacks a known reason. V and J calls and clone size are as listed in that table; D and trimming were resolved from the DNA. This sample lists 95,000 to 100,000 clones; roughly 79% were detected once. The ten largest account for about 10% of the sample.

The sequenced sample consisted of peripheral blood. This sequence originates from a man between 70 and 80 years old with acute or convalescent COVID-19. The V and J genes are TRBV24-1 and TRBJ1-2; the central 7 bases match TRBD1. The nucleotides are TGTGCCACCAGTGACCCGGACAGGAACTATGGCTACACCTTC. Translated, this gives CATSDPDRNYGYTF.